What follows are 2 T cell receptor beta chains derived from one specimen sequenced in a study of shared clonotypes between healthy human individuals. Selected positively for CCR7 and CD45RO-negative, naive CD8 cells excluded terminally differentiated effector memory CD45RA+ cells. TCRdb's table, derived via immunoSEQ multiplex PCR, lists solely in-frame clones and lacks some. The top ten clones hold under 30% of a sample with about 820,000 clones, 85% to 95% of them seen once. Material for sequencing was naive CD8+ T cells sorted from blood. The receptors were gathered from a man aged 25-40 years in good health.

This chain links TRBV30 with TRBJ2-1; 9 bases are a match to TRBD1. Per the germline V gene, CDR1 is GTSNPN and CDR2 is SVGIG (reference sequence). Germline trimming cut 2 bases from V and 15 bases from J; bases unmatched to any gene: 5. This CDR3 region has 11 residues. CDR3 in DNA: TGTGCCTGGAGTATGACAGGGGGGTGGTTCTTC. Translating gives CAWSMTGGWFF. Based on the CDR3 plus reference TRBV30 and TRBJ2-1, the full variable domain is SQTIHQWPATLVQPVGSPLSLECTVEGTSNPNLYWYRQAAGRGLQLLFYSVGIGQISSEVPQNLSASRPQDRQFILSSKKLLLSDSGFYLCAWSMTGGWFFGPGTRLTVL.

This clone was recorded once. This sequence joins TRBV29-1 and TRBJ2-1; the D gene is possibly TRBD2 (6 bases). The CDR3 is 12 amino acids. The germline V and J ends were trimmed by 8 bases and 9 bases, with 17 bases remaining between them. The germline CDR1 and CDR2 sequences are SQVTM and ANQGSEA. The CDR3 bases are TGCAGCATCCGACTAGAGGGTAGTGAGCAGTTCTTC. Translated: CSIRLEGSEQFF.